This T cell receptor beta chain came from a study of T cell responses to AZD1222 COVID-19 vaccine. This table comes from immunoSEQ multiplex PCR, and its TCRdb copy is limited to in-frame clones, with some not included. The sample includes around 220,000 clones, less than 95% of them seen just once. CDR3 length: 15 residues. Germline CDR1 MNHEY, CDR2 SVGEGT. Deletions cut 0 bases from V and 7 bases from J, with 12 bases between. The receptor comes from an adult who received the MenACWY meningococcal vaccine as a control. Sequencing was performed on peripheral blood, taken 28 days after the second dose of the MenACWY control vaccine. The V call is TRBV6-2 or TRBV6-3, the J call TRBJ1-4; D gene ambiguous. DNA for the CDR3: TGTGCCAGCAGTTACTCCGGCCAGGACCTTGAAAAACTGTTTTTT. Its protein product is CASSYSGQDLEKLFF.